This T cell receptor beta chain was identified in a study of blood T cell repertoires in COVID-19. In the study overall: Italy, Spain and the United States were the sources of the convalescent and acute COVID-19 samples. The cDNA or gDNA used as material had been derived from T cells, B-cell-depleted T cells, or PBMCs.

Per the original data handling: Nucleated cell counts were estimated from reference gene primer amplification. Assay: immunoSEQ multiplex PCR; the TCRdb copy retains only in-frame clones and omits some. V and J calls and clone size are copied from that table; D and trimming were computed from the DNA. The repertoire holds about 270,000 clones, with roughly nine tenths as singletons. V was pared by 0 bases and J by 3 bases, with 18 bases between. CDR1 SGHRS and CDR2 YFSETQ come from the germline V gene. This CDR3 region has 17 residues. Followed longitudinally, the Seattle patients had been enrolled during active infection.

The sequence was collected from a woman between 25 and 40 years old with COVID-19, enrolled during active disease. Sample: peripheral blood. This chain links TRBV5-1 with TRBJ1-1, with D uncertain. The CDR3 bases are TGCGCCAGCAGCTTGGATCAGTATCAGATCTCGTACACTGAAGCTTTCTTT. Its protein product is CASSLDQYQISYTEAFF.